This T cell receptor (beta chain) was observed in a study of CD8 T cells in ankylosing spondylitis. Overall study results and limits: Reportedly, disease-linked clones are significantly enriched in ankylosing spondylitis patients' matched synovial fluid. About 8 highly homologous variants made up a TCR beta motif that seemed to typify ankylosing spondylitis blood. Disease-linked clones were CD8+ and relatively rare in peripheral blood.

This clonotype was seen at least ten times. Its cognate antigen is unknown. Library preparation for TCR beta used quantitative 5'-RACE with molecular barcodes. One entry per CDR3 protein results from TCRdb running MiXCR on the 5' RACE reads. This sample carries more than 500,000 distinct CDR3 sequences, approximately 5.3% of them seen once, and the ten largest clones take roughly 3.2%. The ends were cut back, 2 bases at V and 8 bases at J, with 21 bases in the middle. Germline CDR1 reads SGHTA; CDR2 reads FQGNSA. The CDR3 contains 16 residues. This TCR came from a male donor with ankylosing spondylitis. The chain has TRBV7-2 and TRBJ1-2; perhaps TRBD1 as D (5 bases). Sequenced sample: blood, either unsorted or a sorted T cell fraction (not recorded which). The CDR3 DNA reads TGTGCCAGCAGCTTACGGGACCCCCGGGTATCGGGCGGCTACACCTTC. Protein: CASSLRDPRVSGGYTF.